These 10 T cell receptor beta chains came from one sample sequenced in a study of sequential checkpoint blockade in melanoma. The sample's treatment: randomized to nivolumab then ipilimumab (arm A) or the reverse (arm B). Clones were read by immunoSEQ multiplex PCR, and TCRdb kept only the in-frame ones, dropping some. The sample lists roughly 30,000 clones, about 83% occurring once. The sequencing used CD8+ T cells sorted from blood (inferred from file names), collected from a patient given nivolumab and ipilimumab in sequence. Receptor source: a human donor with melanoma.

The genes are TRBV2 and TRBJ2-3, with 9 nucleotides matching TRBD1. V lost 5 bases and J lost 5; bases outside the gene matches: 8. The CDR3 has 15 residues. Germline V gene data show CDR1 as SNHLY and CDR2 as FYNNEI. Here the CDR3 DNA reads TGTGCCAGCAGTTTCACAGGGGGCACGGTAGATACGCAGTATTTT. It encodes CASSFTGGTVDTQYF.

This chain joins TRBV28 and TRBJ2-3; 8 nucleotides match TRBD1. The V segment lost 6 bases and the J segment 2 bases; nucleotides outside the gene matches: 4. Looked up from germline, CDR1 is MDHEN and CDR2 is SYDVKM. This CDR3 region has 14 residues. CDR3: CASSLTGDTDTQYF. The CDR3 region has the DNA TGTGCCAGCAGCCTGACAGGGGACACAGATACGCAGTATTTT.

CDR3 residues: CASSLTLAGVGADTQYF. In DNA, the CDR3 is TGTGCCAGCAGCTTAACGCTGGCGGGAGTGGGCGCAGATACGCAGTATTTT. The chain employs TRBV7-3 and TRBJ2-3; TRBD2 matches 7 bases. Germline CDR1 and CDR2: SGHTA and FQGTGA. Losses at the gene ends were 0 bases for V and 4 bases for J; bases not matched to a gene: 10. The CDR3 sequence is 17 residues long.

The chain combines TRBV27 with TRBJ2-7, with D unresolved. CDR1 and CDR2 (germline): MNHEY, SMNVEV (reference sequence). This CDR3 is built from 14 residues. Trimming cost V 0 bases and J 1 base, with 7 bases left between them. The CDR3 reads CASSLSASSYEQYF. The CDR3 DNA sequence: TGTGCCAGCAGTTTATCGGCTTCTTCCTACGAGCAGTACTTC.

V is TRBV27 and J is TRBJ2-5; 9 bases map to TRBD1. Germline V gene data show CDR1 as MNHEY and CDR2 as SMNVEV (reference sequence). Trimming removed 6 bases from V and 4 bases from J; junction bases left unmatched: 6. This CDR3 is 14 amino acids long. The CDR3 reads CASSQRQGGETQYF. CDR3 nucleotides: TGTGCCAGCAGCCAGCGACAGGGGGGAGAGACCCAGTACTTC.

The gene calls are TRBV6-5 and TRBJ2-5, with 8 bases aligning to TRBD1. CDR3 size: 15 residues. Germline V gene sequence: CDR1 MNHEY, CDR2 SVGAGI. With V trimmed by 6 bases and J by 2 bases, 8 bases remained unmatched. The CDR3 sequence: CASSPGTGFQETQYF. The CDR3 nucleotides are TGTGCCAGCAGCCCCGGGACAGGTTTTCAAGAGACCCAGTACTTC.

In its sample, this clone was seen a few times. This chain joins TRBV7-6 and TRBJ2-7; TRBD2 matches 10 bases. J lost 5 bases, V lost 6 bases, and 7 bases had no gene match. Germline lookup yields CDR1 SGHVS and CDR2 FNYEAQ. The CDR3 is 14 amino acids. The CDR3 coding sequence is TGTGCCAGCAGTTCAGCGGGGGGGCGGGACGAGCAGTACTTC. This codes for CASSSAGGRDEQYF.

The chain is built from TRBV19 and TRBJ2-1; D remains unclear. This CDR3 region has 14 residues. Trimming removed 3 bases at V and 6 bases at J, with 12 bases between. Germline assignment: CDR1 LNHDA and CDR2 SQIVND (reference sequence). In DNA, the CDR3 is TGTGCCAGTAGTATGGGCAGCTTGGGCAATGAGCAGTTCTTC. As protein: CASSMGSLGNEQFF.

The chain links TRBV7-9 to TRBJ2-1; a weak D match, TRBD2 (6 bases). The length of the CDR3 is 14 residues. Germline assignment: CDR1 SEHNR and CDR2 FQNEAQ (reference sequence). V was clipped by 2 bases and J by 6 bases, with 11 bases between them. The CDR3 spells CASSLPGLRNEQFF. CDR3 DNA sequence: TGTGCCAGCAGCTTACCGGGACTCCGCAATGAGCAGTTCTTC.

This chain uses TRBV6-4 with TRBJ2-1; 12 positions match TRBD2. CDR1 and CDR2 from the germline V gene are MRHNA and SNTAGT. This CDR3 has 14 residues. Trimming removed 5 bases from V and 8 bases from J; junction bases left unmatched: 4. CDR3 sequence: CASSLAGGLDEQFF. In DNA, the CDR3 is TGTGCCAGCAGTCTAGCGGGGGGGTTGGATGAGCAGTTCTTC.